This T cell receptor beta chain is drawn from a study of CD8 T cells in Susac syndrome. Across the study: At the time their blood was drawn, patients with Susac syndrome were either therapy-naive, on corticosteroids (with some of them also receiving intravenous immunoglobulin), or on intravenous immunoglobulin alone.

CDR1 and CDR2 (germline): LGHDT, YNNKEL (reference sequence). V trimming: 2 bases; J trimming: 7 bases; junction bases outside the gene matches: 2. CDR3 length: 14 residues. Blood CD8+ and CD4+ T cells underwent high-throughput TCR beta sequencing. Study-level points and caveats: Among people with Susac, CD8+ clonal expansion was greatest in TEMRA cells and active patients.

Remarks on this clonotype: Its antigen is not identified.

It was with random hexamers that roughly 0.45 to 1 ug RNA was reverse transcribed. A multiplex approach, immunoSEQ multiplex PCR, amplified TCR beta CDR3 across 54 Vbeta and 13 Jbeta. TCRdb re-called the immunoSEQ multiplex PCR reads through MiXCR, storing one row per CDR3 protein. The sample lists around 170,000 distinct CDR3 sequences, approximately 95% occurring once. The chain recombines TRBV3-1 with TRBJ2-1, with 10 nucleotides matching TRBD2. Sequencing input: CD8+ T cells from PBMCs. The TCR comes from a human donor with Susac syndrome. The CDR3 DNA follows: TGTGCCAGCAGCCAACTACTAGCGGGAAATGAGCAGTTCTTC. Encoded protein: CASSQLLAGNEQFF.